This T cell receptor beta chain originates from a study of graft-versus-host responses after intestinal transplantation. Concerning this clone itself: The antigen remains undetermined.

Method: immunoSEQ multiplex PCR; TCRdb's copy keeps in-frame clones and lacks some. The sample holds approximately 90,000 clones, around 83% seen once. The source of this sequence is a human donor who received an intestinal transplant. This sample comprised unstimulated CD4+ T cells sorted from spleen or lymph node cells, obtained before intestinal transplant.

The CDR3 here is CASSLVGDSEAFF. CDR3 nucleotides: TGCGCCAGCAGCTTGGTTGGGGACAGTGAAGCTTTCTTT. The chain is built from TRBV5-1 and TRBJ1-1; 7 positions agree with TRBD1. V lost 0 bases and J lost 7; bases outside the gene matches: 3. Germline CDR1 and CDR2: SGHRS and YFSETQ. This CDR3 comprises 13 residues.